This T cell receptor (beta chain) came from a study of blood T cells in healthy people across ages. Study background: Template switching caught about one barcoded beta molecule for each two T cells. Study results and limitations: Total diversity from one million sequenced T cells was likely underestimated.

For the second PCR, which ran for 7 to 11 cycles, a sample-barcoded 5' primer and a J-beta primer mix were used. TCRdb re-called the 5' RACE reads through MiXCR, storing one row per CDR3 protein. Seen here are about 930,000 distinct CDR3 sequences, about 28% observed once, and the top ten hold about a tenth. Comments on this clonotype: Its target is not known.

The ends lost 3 bases at V and 6 bases at J; junction bases unmatched: 10. This CDR3 region has 16 residues. Looked up from germline, CDR1 is SGHVS and CDR2 is FQNEAQ. This sample also belongs to another study, concerning T cells of mothers and their children.

This clonotype originated in a woman between 40 and 55 years old in good health. The gene calls are TRBV7-8 and TRBJ2-3; 9 bases are a match to TRBD2. Sequenced input: blood. CDR3 sequence reads: CASSFVRAGGRDTQYF. DNA for the CDR3: TGTGCCAGCAGCTTCGTGAGGGCGGGGGGGCGCGATACGCAGTATTTT.